This TCR beta chain was captured in a study of T cells in localized non-small cell lung cancer. The germline CDR1 and CDR2 sequences are ENHRY and SYGVKD. The CDR3 has 13 residues. Between the trimmed V and J ends, which lost 4 bases and 5 bases, there was a span of 11 bases. Using immunoSEQ multiplex PCR, the repertoire was profiled, and TCRdb retains in-frame clones only, with some absent. This table holds under 20,000 clones, 70% to 90% found once. Comments on this clone: Its antigen is currently unknown.

Overall study results and limits: In adjacent lung appeared a median about 58 of the top 100 tumor clones. There was higher T cell clonality in uninvolved adjacent lung than in tumor, and it was highest there.

Sequenced here: peripheral blood, sampled before any cancer treatment. The rearrangement joins TRBV10-3 to TRBJ1-1; weak D call: TRBD1 (6 bases). This TCR was recovered from a female donor at least 60 years old with stage III squamous cell lung carcinoma. This CDR3 reads CAISGEGVTEAFF. The CDR3 nucleotides are TGTGCCATCAGTGGGGAGGGGGTTACTGAAGCTTTCTTT.